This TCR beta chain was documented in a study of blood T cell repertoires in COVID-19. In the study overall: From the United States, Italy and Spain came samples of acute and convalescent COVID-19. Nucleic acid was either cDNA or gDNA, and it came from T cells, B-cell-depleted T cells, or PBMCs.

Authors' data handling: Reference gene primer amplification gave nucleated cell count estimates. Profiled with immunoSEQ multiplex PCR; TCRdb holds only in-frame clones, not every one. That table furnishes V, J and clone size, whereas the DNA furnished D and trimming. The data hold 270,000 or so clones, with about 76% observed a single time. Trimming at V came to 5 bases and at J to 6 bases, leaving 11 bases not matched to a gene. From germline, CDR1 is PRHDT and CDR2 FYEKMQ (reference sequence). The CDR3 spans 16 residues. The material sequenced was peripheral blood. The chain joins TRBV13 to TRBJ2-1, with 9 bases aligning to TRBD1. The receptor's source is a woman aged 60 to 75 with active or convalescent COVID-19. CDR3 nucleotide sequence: TGTGCCAGCAGCAACCCCCCGGGACAGGGAATCAATGAGCAGTTCTTC. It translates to CASSNPPGQGINEQFF.